The next 19 T cell receptor beta chains were all read from a single sample in a study of blood T cells in healthy people across ages. It was with a sample-barcoded 5' primer and a J-beta primer mix that a second PCR of about 6 to 12 cycles was run. TCRdb itself ran the 5' RACE reads through MiXCR, one entry per CDR3 protein. The repertoire holds approximately 770,000 distinct CDR3 sequences, 55% to 75% seen once, with approximately 20% in the top ten. Material for sequencing was blood. These receptors were obtained from a man aged 30 to 45 in good health.

The chain is built from TRBV5-5 and TRBJ2-3; the match to TRBD1 covers 7 bases. CDR3 size: 15 residues. Per germline, CDR1 SGHKS and CDR2 YYEKEE (reference sequence). V lost 1 base and J lost 1; bases outside the gene matches: 3. CDR3 nucleotide sequence: TGTGCCAGCAGCTTGCCGGGACAGCGCACAGATACGCAGTATTTT. Its protein product is CASSLPGQRTDTQYF.

A few counts support this clonotype. The CDR3 DNA sequence: TGTGCCAGCGCAACGGGAGGGCCCCGCAATGAGCAGTTCTTC. This codes for CASATGGPRNEQFF. J is TRBJ2-1 and V is TRBV6-5; 8 bases agree with TRBD2. Germline values: CDR1 MNHEY, CDR2 SVGAGI. Trimming cost V 8 bases and J 6 bases; bases outside gene matches: 9. There are 14 residues in the CDR3.

This chain joins TRBV6-2 or TRBV6-3 and TRBJ2-1, with D possibly being TRBD2 (6 bases). Deletions cut 6 bases from V and 9 bases from J, with 15 bases between. Per the germline V gene, CDR1 is MNHEY and CDR2 is SVGEGT. This CDR3 region has 13 residues. CDR3 sequence reads: CASSRRLDVEQFF. The CDR3 DNA sequence: TGTGCCAGCAGCCGCAGACTAGACGTTGAGCAGTTCTTC.

V and J are TRBV11-2 and TRBJ2-5, with D unresolved. Deletions cut 6 bases from V and 3 bases from J, with 29 bases between. This CDR3 region has 19 residues. CDR1 and CDR2 (germline): SGHAT, FQNNGV. CDR3 in amino acids: CASSPPRGVGPVSEETQYF. The CDR3 bases are TGTGCCAGCAGTCCACCTCGTGGGGTGGGTCCCGTGTCGGAAGAGACCCAGTACTTC. Full variable domain (rest looked up from reference TRBV11-2 and TRBJ2-5): EAGVAQSPRYKIIEKRQSVAFWCNPISGHATLYWYQQILGQGPKLLIQFQNNGVVDDSQLPKDRFSAERLKGVDSTLKIQPAKLEDSAVYLCASSPPRGVGPVSEETQYFGPGTRLLVL.

The rearrangement uses TRBV3-1 and TRBJ1-2; no definite D call. From germline, CDR1 is LGHDT and CDR2 YNNKEL (reference sequence). Trimming left V 0 bases short and J 3 bases short, with 8 bases between. The CDR3 totals 14 residues. For the CDR3, the DNA is TGTGCCAGCAGCCAAGAAGACGTCGACTATGGCTACACCTTC. Protein product: CASSQEDVDYGYTF.

This chain links TRBV9 with TRBJ2-1; D could derive from TRBD1 or TRBD2 (6 bases each). Germline CDR1 reads SGDLS; CDR2 reads YYNGEE. This CDR3 has 13 residues. V shed 2 bases and J shed 8 bases, with 11 bases lying between them. The CDR3 coding sequence is TGTGCCAGCAGCGTTAGGGGGGCCGATGAGCAGTTCTTC. Protein sequence: CASSVRGADEQFF.

V is TRBV7-9 and J is TRBJ2-1; D is ambiguous. This CDR3 has 12 amino acids. The ends were cut back, 7 bases at V and 7 bases at J, with 11 bases in the middle. Germline values: CDR1 SEHNR, CDR2 FQNEAQ (reference sequence). CDR3 sequence: CASNWGSNEQFF. The CDR3 DNA follows: TGTGCCAGCAATTGGGGTAGTAATGAGCAGTTCTTC. Full variable domain (outside the CDR3, taken from reference TRBV7-9 and TRBJ2-1): DTGVSQNPRHKITKRGQNVTFRCDPISEHNRLYWYRQTLGQGPEFLTYFQNEAQLEKSRLLSDRFSAERPKGSFSTLEIQRTEQGDSAMYLCASNWGSNEQFFGPGTRLTVL.

The genes are TRBV7-2 and TRBJ1-4; D is unresolved. Trimming removed 3 bases at V and 8 bases at J, with 16 bases between. This CDR3 has 15 amino acids. The germline V gene encodes CDR1 SGHTA and CDR2 FQGNSA. In DNA form, the CDR3 reads TGTGCCAGCAGCTTGGTAAGCGTCCGTATGGAAAAACTGTTTTTT. Protein sequence: CASSLVSVRMEKLFF.

The gene calls are TRBV7-6 and TRBJ1-6; perhaps TRBD1 as D (5 bases). The CDR3 loop spans 15 amino acids. With 5 bases removed from V and 8 bases from J, the gap between germline ends came to 16 bases. CDR1 and CDR2 (germline): SGHVS, FNYEAQ. The chain's CDR3 is CASSDPTGGDSPLHF. The CDR3 bases are TGTGCCAGCAGCGACCCCACAGGAGGGGATTCACCCCTCCACTTT.

This clonotype was recorded only once. This sequence joins TRBV29-1 and TRBJ2-5; 13 bases are shared with TRBD2. Germline V lookup: CDR1 SQVTM, CDR2 ANQGSEA. After removal of 7 bases from V and 3 bases from J, the junction contained 8 bases not matched to a gene. CDR3 length: 15 residues. In nucleotides, the CDR3 is TGCAGCGGCGGACTAGCGGGAGTTGGGAAAGAGACCCAGTACTTC. Translated: CSGGLAGVGKETQYF. Variable domain in full (rest from reference TRBV29-1 and TRBJ2-5): SAVISQKPSRDICQRGTSLTIQCQVDSQVTMMFWYRQQPGQSLTLIATANQGSEATYESGFVIDKFPISRPNLTFSTLTVSNMSPEDSSIYLCSGGLAGVGKETQYFGPGTRLLVL.

The chain uses TRBV21-1 and TRBJ1-2. TRBV21-1 is a listed pseudogene. The CDR3 is made up of 15 amino acids. This CDR3 reads CASSKGGRGVYGYTF. CDR3 coding DNA: TGTGCCAGCAGCAAAGGTGGGCGGGGGGTTTATGGCTACACCTTC.

This clonotype was seen only a few times. The rearrangement links TRBV9 to TRBJ2-7; D remains ambiguous. Per the germline V gene, CDR1 is SGDLS and CDR2 is YYNGEE. V shed 7 bases and J shed 4 bases, with 18 bases lying between them. CDR3 length: 14 amino acids. This CDR3 is CASSLLPGSYEQYF. CDR3 coding DNA: TGTGCCAGCTCCCTACTACCCGGGTCGTACGAGCAGTACTTC.

This clonotype was observed a few times. The genes are TRBV7-2 and TRBJ1-2; 7 nucleotides agree with TRBD1. This CDR3 is 15 amino acids long. V gave up 6 bases and J gave up 3 bases; unmatched junction bases: 10. The germline V gene has CDR1 SGHTA and CDR2 FQGNSA. This CDR3 reads CASRSYGTEYYGYTF. The CDR3 DNA sequence: TGTGCCAGCAGAAGTTACGGGACAGAATACTATGGCTACACCTTC.

In the case of this clonotype: The junction does not match germline at one end; this may be a read error. The CDR3 DNA is TGTGCCGGCAGTCCACACTACGAGCAGTACTTC. Its protein product is CAGSPHYEQYF. The chain combines TRBV28 with TRBJ2-7; D remains unclear. The length of the CDR3 is 11 residues. Germline V gene data show CDR1 as MDHEN and CDR2 as SYDVKM.

The gene calls are TRBV6-1 and TRBJ2-6; 7 positions agree with TRBD1. V lost 6 bases, J lost 0 bases, and 8 bases stayed unmatched. Germline V gene data show CDR1 as MNHNS and CDR2 as SASEGT. The CDR3 extends over 17 amino acids. The CDR3 DNA follows: TGTGCCAGCAGGAATACAGGGGTGGGCTCTGGGGCCAACGTCCTGACTTTC. Amino acids: CASRNTGVGSGANVLTF.

The chain couples TRBV29-1 to TRBJ2-1; 7 nucleotides line up with TRBD2. Germline-derived CDR1 and CDR2 are SQVTM and ANQGSEA. The junction had 6 bases not matched to a gene; V was cut back by 7 bases and J by 0 bases. The CDR3 length is 14 residues. CDR3 amino acids: CSARDYLSYNEQFF. DNA for the CDR3: TGCAGCGCCCGGGACTACCTCTCCTACAATGAGCAGTTCTTC.

The chain links TRBV29-1 to TRBJ2-2; D is unresolved. The germline V and J ends were trimmed by 4 bases and 4 bases, with 4 bases remaining between them. Germline V CDR1 and CDR2: SQVTM, ANQGSEA. This CDR3 region has 11 residues. For the CDR3, the DNA is TGCAGCGTTGGAGCCACCGGGGAGCTGTTTTTT. It codes for CSVGATGELFF.

This clonotype was found many times. The chain uses TRBV5-1 and TRBJ2-7; 7 bases line up with TRBD2. The CDR3 has 14 amino acids. The ends lost 0 bases at V and 11 bases at J; junction bases unmatched: 11. Germline CDR1 reads SGHRS; CDR2 reads YFSETQ. DNA of the CDR3: TGCGCCAGCAGCTTGGGACTGGGAGGAAGCGGGAAGTACTTC. Translating gives CASSLGLGGSGKYF.

The chain recombines TRBV20-1 with TRBJ1-1; D remains ambiguous. Trimming removed 6 bases from V and 1 base from J, with 12 bases in between. The CDR3 extends over 13 amino acids. Per the germline V gene, CDR1 is DFQATT and CDR2 is SNEGSKA (reference sequence). CDR3 sequence reads: CSALDGWNTEAFF. The CDR3 DNA follows: TGCAGTGCCCTGGACGGGTGGAACACTGAAGCTTTCTTT.